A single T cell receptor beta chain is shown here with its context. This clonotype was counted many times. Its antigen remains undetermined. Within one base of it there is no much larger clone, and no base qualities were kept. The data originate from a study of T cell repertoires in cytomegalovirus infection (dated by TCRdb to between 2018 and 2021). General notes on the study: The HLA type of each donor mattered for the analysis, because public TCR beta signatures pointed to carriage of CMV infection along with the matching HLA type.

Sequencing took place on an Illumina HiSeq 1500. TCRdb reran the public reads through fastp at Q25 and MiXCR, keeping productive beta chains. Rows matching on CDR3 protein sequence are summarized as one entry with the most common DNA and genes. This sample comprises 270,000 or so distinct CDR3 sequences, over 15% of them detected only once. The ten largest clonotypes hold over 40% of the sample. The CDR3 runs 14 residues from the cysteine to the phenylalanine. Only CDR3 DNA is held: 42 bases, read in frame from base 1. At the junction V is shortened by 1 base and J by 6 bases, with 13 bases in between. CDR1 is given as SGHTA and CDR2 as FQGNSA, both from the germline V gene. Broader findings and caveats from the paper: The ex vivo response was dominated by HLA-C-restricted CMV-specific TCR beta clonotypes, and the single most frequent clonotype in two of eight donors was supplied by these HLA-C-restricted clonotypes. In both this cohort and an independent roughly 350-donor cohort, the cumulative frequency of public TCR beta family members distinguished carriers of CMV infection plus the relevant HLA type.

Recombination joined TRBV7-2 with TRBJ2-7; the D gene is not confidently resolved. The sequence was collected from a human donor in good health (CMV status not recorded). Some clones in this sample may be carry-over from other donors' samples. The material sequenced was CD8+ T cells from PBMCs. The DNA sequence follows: TGTGCCAGCAGCTTAGAGCTATTCCTGACCGAGCAGTACTTC. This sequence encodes CASSLELFLTEQYF.